The sequence of this T cell receptor beta chain was determined in a study of T cells in Graves' hyperthyroidism and ophthalmopathy. This clonotype was seen repeatedly, ten times or more. A much larger clone lies a single base off, so this may be a read error. TCR beta CDR3 sequences were amplified from RNA transcripts. An initial round of RT-PCR targeting the TCR CDR3 relied on the HTBI primer set. Each CDR3 protein gets one entry after TCRdb re-called the multiplex PCR reads with MiXCR. The sample includes about 550,000 distinct CDR3 sequences, 20% of them seen just once. This CDR3 comprises 13 residues. Deletions cut 0 bases from V and 0 bases from J, with 3 bases between. Germline values: CDR1 MNHEY, CDR2 SVGEGT.

The V call is TRBV6-2 or TRBV6-3, the J call TRBJ2-7; D gene unclear. The receptor was derived from a man aged 18-30 years with Graves' hyperthyroidism. Sequencing was carried out using blood. CDR3 amino acids: CASSYSTSYEQYF. Written as DNA, the CDR3 is TGTGCCAGCAGTTACTCGACCTCCTACGAGCAGTACTTC.